Given below is one T cell receptor (beta chain) in context. As yet, its antigen is unknown. V was shortened by 11 bases and J by 1 base, with 20 bases between the two germline ends. CDR3 size: 15 residues. The germline CDR1 and CDR2 sequences are MNHNS and SASEGT. These data come from a study of chemoradiotherapy in HPV16-positive cancers. General study results and limits: The functional HPV-specific definition rests on just a couple of HPV16-positive patients. During treatment, candidate HPV-specific clones and E7-related motifs expanded in tumor. Better recurrence-free survival went with HPV-responsive T-cell expansion in HPV16-positive patients.

The assay was immunoSEQ multiplex PCR, and TCRdb's table has in-frame clones only and misses some. The sample holds about 32,000 clones; 88% are singletons and the top ten take 4.5% to 6%. The origin of this receptor is a human donor with HPV-associated anogenital cancer. The chain recombines TRBV6-1 with TRBJ1-1; no firm D call. The sequences come from blood, collected from a patient who underwent chemoradiotherapy. The CDR3 DNA follows: TGTGCCGGCACTCCGACATCCCGGGCGAACACTGAAGCTTTCTTT. It specifies CAGTPTSRANTEAFF.